This T cell receptor (beta chain) came from a study of cytomegalovirus exposure and HLA in healthy donors. Study in general: Among the 398 genotyped donors, around 81% were placed in the Caucasian-associated ancestry cluster.

Researchers ran the PCR with 60 Vbeta and 13 Jbeta primers. Generated by immunoSEQ multiplex PCR, the TCRdb table keeps only in-frame clones and is missing some. Here the sample spans fewer than 250,000 clones, over 70% being singletons. In germline, CDR1 is SGHAT, CDR2 FQNNGV. V was clipped by 5 bases and J by 7 bases; unmatched bases: 10. This CDR3 has 14 amino acids. The sequence was obtained from a woman aged 25 to 39 in good health and CMV-seropositive. The V and J genes are TRBV11-2 and TRBJ2-5, with 7 bases that match TRBD2. The sequenced material came from PBMCs. CDR3 nucleotides: TGTGCCAGCAGCCCCTCACGCGGGAGCGGGACCCAGTACTTC. It encodes CASSPSRGSGTQYF.